This section outlines one T cell receptor (beta chain) sequence together with its context. Which antigen it targets is not known. No quality values exist for individual bases; no much larger clone is one base distant. This entry is derived from a study of human T cells and chemical hapten exposure (dated by TCRdb to about 2021). The study in broad terms: For sensitization, 2% DPC in acetone was applied to a 2 cm by 2 cm area of upper inner arm skin. Weekly therapeutic DPC doses were additionally applied to the scalp of patients throughout the roughly 26-week study period. Patch testing was done on the upper back using Finn chambers containing 0.01% DPC, and results were scored after 6 days according to International Contact Dermatitis Research Group standards. Alopecia areata with under or over 50% scalp involvement, alopecia totalis and alopecia universalis were represented in the patient cohort, which was mostly female. Libraries were combined into a pool for sequencing, and differences in TCR yield between samples came mainly from small differences in library volumes within the pool. This study followed changes in the peripheral blood TCR repertoire in vivo during primary and secondary sensitization of alopecia patients to the hapten diphenylcyclopropenone (DPC). Blood samples were taken from patients before sensitization (week 0) and then at 2, 6 and about 24 weeks after DPC sensitization. About 27 alopecia patients gave blood for TCR sequencing at one to four time points (pre-sensitization, 2, 6 and 24 weeks).

Trimming costs V 1 base and J 6 bases, and their ends lie 10 bases apart. The germline V gene (reference sequence) sets CDR1 to LNHNV and CDR2 to YYDKDF. Spanning cysteine to phenylalanine, the CDR3 consists of 13 amino acids. The entry retains the CDR3 DNA only, 39 bases that are in frame from base 1. Preparation of the library involved RACE. The sequencing machine was a NextSeq 500. During library preparation, unique molecular identifiers were attached to individual cDNA molecules so that TCRs could be counted in a quantitative, reproducible way. For every blood RNA sample, sequencing covered both the TCR alpha and TCR beta chains. Processing in the source paper ran as follows. Samples had a median of approximately 93,000 TCRs, with a range from 23,224 to 690,600. The Decombinator software suite was used to annotate the V, J and CDR3 of the TCR reads. To make PS versus PT1 abundance plots, every sample was subsampled to the same number of TCRs (28,000). TCRs were defined as expanded if absent before sensitization and observed at least eight times at the 2-week time point. TCRdb reran the public reads through fastp at Q25 and MiXCR, keeping productive beta chains. Entries are consolidated by CDR3 protein sequence, retaining the most common genes and DNA. TCRdb, not the original authors, processed these V and J calls. The sample records approximately 71,000 distinct CDR3 sequences, over 8.5% of which are singletons. Roughly 1.3% of the sample lies in the top ten.

Overall results and qualifications from the work: Alopecia, a presumed autoimmune disease, was present in all patients, so the immune response of the patients might differ from that of healthy individuals. Patch test score correlated positively with the number of PT1 expanded TCRs, reaching significance at thresholds 8, 16 and 32 but not at 4. After repeated subsampling, the strength of the expansion versus patch-test correlation and the threshold at which it became significant changed. Expanded TCRs formed significantly more large CDR3 similarity clusters than pre-sensitization or healthy control sets, consistent with antigen-driven responses. DPC sensitization did not change how many TCRs were above 1 in 1000 frequency, and no evidence was found of alterations in global repertoire structure.

This specimen's time point label, per the study, means: patch test 3, about 24 weeks after DPC sensitization. Sample treatment or condition, as interpreted from the label and publication: therapeutic diphenylcyclopropenone sensitization with weekly scalp DPC. At each patch-test visit, blood was drawn before the patch test was applied. Patients were considered eligible if aged 18 to 70, diagnosed with alopecia and deemed suitable for DPC therapy, and patients were excluded if pregnant. Total RNA was extracted from unfractionated whole blood that had been collected in Tempus Blood RNA tubes. The sequence came from a woman in her forties or fifties with alopecia areata. Some clones in this sample may be carry-over from other donors' samples. Specimen: whole blood, collected in connection with sensitization to the hapten diphenylcyclopropenone (DPC). The receptor chain draws on TRBV15 and TRBJ2-7; the D gene lacks a confident call. The DNA is as follows: TGTGCCACCAGCAGAGTGTCGAGTCGCGAGCAGTACTTC. Translated, it gives CATSRVSSREQYF.